This T cell receptor (beta chain) was found in a study of blood T cell repertoires in COVID-19. About the research overall: Both acute and convalescent COVID-19 samples were obtained from the United States, Italy and Spain. Nucleic acid was either cDNA or gDNA, and it came from T cells, B-cell-depleted T cells, or PBMCs.

In the original workflow: Estimation of nucleated cell counts was performed using reference gene primer amplification. The repertoire was sequenced with immunoSEQ multiplex PCR; TCRdb's copy has only in-frame clones and lacks some. The V and J calls and clone size come from that table; D and trimming were worked out from the DNA. Of about 350,000 clones in the sample, roughly nine tenths were seen once. This clone was recorded a few times. It was during active infection that Seattle patients were enrolled and then longitudinally followed. Sample: peripheral blood. This clonotype originated in a woman aged 60-70 years with COVID-19, enrolled during active disease.

The CDR3 nucleotides are TGTGCCAGCAGTCTATACCCCTCCCGGTCGGGTGAAGCTTTCTTT. Translated: CASSLYPSRSGEAFF. This chain joins TRBV27 and TRBJ1-1; D gene uncertain. The CDR3 extends over 15 amino acids. The V gene's germline CDR1 is MNHEY and CDR2 SMNVEV (reference sequence). The V end lost 5 bases, the J end lost 7 bases, and 20 bases lay between the germline ends.